The rows below give T cell receptor beta chains drawn from one sample of a study of graft-versus-host responses after intestinal transplantation. Assay: immunoSEQ multiplex PCR; the TCRdb copy retains only in-frame clones and omits some. The table includes 80,000 or so clones, around 93% detected once. The sequencing used PBMCs, collected 98 days after intestinal transplantation. These receptors were taken from a human patient who received an intestinal transplant, so some T cells may come from the graft donor. The CDR3 runs from the conserved cysteine through the conserved F or W. The D gene is left open where the match is weak. Only part of the rows carry a size: once, few, many, or a class if the clone is expanded.

cdr3_nt cdr3_aa j_call v_call d_call clone_size
TGTGCCATCAGTGAGCGACTAGCGGACTACAATGAGCAGTTCTTC CAISERLADYNEQFF TRBJ2-1 TRBV10-3 TRBD2 NA
TGCGCCAGCAGCTTGGGACAGGATGCGACTAGCTTCTACGAGCAGTACTTC CASSLGQDATSFYEQYF TRBJ2-7 TRBV5-1 NA NA
TGTGCCAGCAGGACCTCGGGACAGGGTAATCAGCCCCAGCATTTT CASRTSGQGNQPQHF TRBJ1-5 TRBV6-5 TRBD1 NA
TGTGCCAGCAGCGTAACCGCGGACAGGGAAACCTACGAGCAGTACTTC CASSVTADRETYEQYF TRBJ2-7 TRBV9 TRBD1 NA
TGTGCCTGGAGCCGGGACAGGGGGAATAAGCAGTACTTC CAWSRDRGNKQYF TRBJ2-7 TRBV30 TRBD1 NA
TGTGCCAGCACAGAGGGACAAGGGGATACGCAGTATTTT CASTEGQGDTQYF TRBJ2-3 TRBV2 NA NA
TGTGCCAGCAGCTTGGCCTTAGAAGTTGTATCTCAAGAGACCCAGTACTTC CASSLALEVVSQETQYF TRBJ2-5 TRBV5-4 NA NA
TGTGCCAGCAGCTTGGGGAGGGGGGGCAAGAACACTGAAGCTTTCTTT CASSLGRGGKNTEAFF TRBJ1-1 TRBV5-4 NA few
TGTGCCAGCAGCTTCCTTGGTGGGCCTGGCTACACCTTC CASSFLGGPGYTF TRBJ1-2 TRBV5-8 NA NA
TGTGCCAGCACGGCAGACACGAAGGACACTGAAGCTTTCTTT CASTADTKDTEAFF TRBJ1-1 TRBV9 NA NA
TGTGCCAGCACCCCGGACAGGCGGGCCGAGCAGTACTTC CASTPDRRAEQYF TRBJ2-7 TRBV6-6 TRBD1 NA
TGCGCCAGCAGCGACTTCGGACAGGGCCTCACAGATACGCAGTATTTT CASSDFGQGLTDTQYF TRBJ2-3 TRBV5-1 TRBD1 NA
TGTGCCAGCAGCGGAGGTCCCGAGGGCTCTGGGGCCAACGTCCTGACTTTC CASSGGPEGSGANVLTF TRBJ2-6 TRBV9 NA NA
TGTGCCAGCAGTGAAAGGTTAGGTCAGCCCCAGCATTTT CASSERLGQPQHF TRBJ1-5 TRBV6-1 NA NA
TGTGCCAGCAGCTTACAGGCGAACACCGGGGAGCTGTTTTTT CASSLQANTGELFF TRBJ2-2 TRBV7-3 NA NA
TGTGCCAGCAGTGACTCGACAGGCCACCTTGACAATGAGCAGTTCTTC CASSDSTGHLDNEQFF TRBJ2-1 TRBV6-4 NA NA
TGTGCCAGCAGTTGGAGGGGCGACACTGAAGCTTTCTTT CASSWRGDTEAFF TRBJ1-1 TRBV27 NA NA
TGTGCCAGCAGTTACCGCGTGATGCCTCTCCAAGAGACCCAGTACTTC CASSYRVMPLQETQYF TRBJ2-5 TRBV6-5 NA NA
TGTGCCAGCAGCTTAGTCGGGAGCACAGATACGCAGTATTTT CASSLVGSTDTQYF TRBJ2-3 TRBV11-2 NA NA
TGTGCCAGCAGCGGACAGGGGGCTGAAAAACTGTTTTTT CASSGQGAEKLFF TRBJ1-4 TRBV11-2 TRBD1 NA
TGTGCCAGCACCGGAGGGGGGATTGTTCCCCCTGGCTACACCTTC CASTGGGIVPPGYTF TRBJ1-2 TRBV5-4 NA NA
TGTGCCAGCAGCAAAGGGAGACAGGGTCAAGCTTTCTTT CASSKGRQGQAFF TRBJ1-1 TRBV21-1 NA NA
TGTGCCAGCAGTGAGGGGGGCGCCAATTTCTTAAAAGCTTTCTTT CASSEGGANFLKAFF TRBJ1-1 TRBV2 NA NA
TGTGCCAGCAGCTCCGGACTAGCCCAGGAAGAGACCCAGTACTTC CASSSGLAQEETQYF TRBJ2-5 TRBV7-3 TRBD2 NA
TGTGCCAGCAAGTTGGGGACAGGACCTAATGAAAAACTGTTTTTT CASKLGTGPNEKLFF TRBJ1-4 TRBV7-6 TRBD1 NA
TGTGCCAGCAGCAGTTGGGAGCAAGGCTACACCTTC CASSSWEQGYTF TRBJ1-2 TRBV9 NA once